These 30 T cell receptor beta chains share one sample of origin, sequenced in a study of blood T cells in healthy people across ages. Then a second PCR, running roughly 7 to 11 cycles, was carried out with a sample-barcoded 5' primer and a J-beta primer mix. Each CDR3 protein is one row after TCRdb ran MiXCR on the 5' RACE reads. The table includes 700,000 to 1,000,000 distinct CDR3 sequences, approximately 44% detected once. The sample taken for sequencing was blood. The receptor set was obtained from a man between 60 and 75 years old in good health.

The chain recombines TRBV7-2 with TRBJ2-3; 11 bases match TRBD2. The CDR3 runs 16 residues. CDR1 SGHTA and CDR2 FQGNSA come from the germline V gene. The ends lost 5 bases at V and 2 bases at J; junction bases unmatched: 6. The CDR3 nucleotides read TGTGCCAGCAGCCGTCTAGCGGGGGGATTCACAGATACGCAGTATTTT. Translated: CASSRLAGGFTDTQYF.

This clonotype appeared a single time. This chain joins TRBV9 and TRBJ1-2, with D unclear. Germline V gives CDR1 SGDLS, CDR2 YYNGEE. V lost 0 bases to trimming and J lost 2 bases, with 8 bases between them. The CDR3 runs to 14 residues. CDR3 residues: CASSVEPRNYGYTF. CDR3 nucleotide sequence: TGTGCCAGCAGCGTAGAACCCCGCAACTATGGCTACACCTTC.

CDR3 protein: CASSPKGDRYNEQFF. Written as DNA, the CDR3 is TGTGCCAGCAGCCCAAAGGGGGACAGATACAATGAGCAGTTCTTC. The chain recombines TRBV9 with TRBJ2-1; 7 positions agree with TRBD1. The V gene's germline CDR1 is SGDLS and CDR2 YYNGEE. The CDR3 is 15 residues long. V shed 4 bases, J shed 4 bases, and the junction held 8 bases outside the gene matches.

The chain uses TRBV7-9 and TRBJ2-3; 9 nucleotides agree with TRBD2. CDR1 is SEHNR and CDR2 is FQNEAQ in the germline V gene (reference sequence). The CDR3 has 18 residues. After removal of 6 bases from V and 4 bases from J, the junction contained 17 bases not matched to a gene. CDR3 loop: CASSPRGLALLKADTQYF. In nucleotides, the CDR3 is TGTGCCAGCAGTCCTAGGGGACTAGCACTCCTTAAGGCAGATACGCAGTATTTT.

The chain employs TRBV25-1 and TRBJ2-1; D is possibly TRBD1 (6 bases). The J call may be incorrect, as the DNA end agrees better with TRBJ2-7. The CDR3 totals 16 residues. Germline values: CDR1 MGHDK, CDR2 SYGVNS. CDR3 sequence reads: CASSGAWTASYNEQYF. The CDR3, as DNA: TGTGCCAGCAGTGGGGCATGGACAGCCTCCTACAATGAGCAGTACTTC.

A word on this clonotype: Mismatch with germline at one junction end may stem from a read error. This chain connects TRBV25-1 to TRBJ2-4; D tentatively reads TRBD1 or TRBD2 (5 bases each). Germline V CDR1 and CDR2: MGHDK, SYGVNS. The CDR3 has 16 amino acids. The CDR3 spells CASSGMQAGHQGIRYF. CDR3 DNA sequence: TGTGCCAGCAGTGGTATGCAGGCGGGCCACCAGGGCATTCGGTACTTC.

This clonotype appeared many times. The V call is TRBV20-1, the J call TRBJ2-4, with 8 positions matching TRBD1. V dropped 0 bases and J dropped 3; count of bases not matched to a gene: 4. Germline-derived CDR1 and CDR2 are DFQATT and SNEGSKA (reference sequence). CDR3 length equals 15 residues. CDR3 bases: TGCAGTGCTAGAGACAGGGGGCCGGTCAAAAACATTCAGTACTTC. This encodes CSARDRGPVKNIQYF.

V and J are TRBV3-1 and TRBJ1-6; D not resolved. The ends were cut back, 1 base at V and 9 bases at J, with 10 bases in the middle. The germline gives CDR1 LGHDT, CDR2 YNNKEL (reference sequence). The CDR3 sequence is 14 residues long. CDR3 region: CASSQVSGSSPLHF. CDR3 nucleotides: TGTGCCAGCAGCCAAGTGTCAGGCAGTTCACCCCTCCACTTT.

The chain has TRBV7-8 and TRBJ2-4; D may be TRBD1 (6 bases). The J call may be faulty, since TRBJ2-7 better matches the DNA end. The CDR3 consists of 15 residues. The germline gives CDR1 SGHVS, CDR2 FQNEAQ. CDR3 nucleotides: TGTGCCAGCAGCTTAGCGCAGGGGTCGACTTACGAGCAGTACTTC. Its translation is CASSLAQGSTYEQYF.

This clonotype was recorded a few times. The chain uses TRBV25-1 and TRBJ2-4; the D is unclear. The assigned J gene may be wrong: the sequence end matches TRBJ2-7 better. The CDR3 consists of 14 residues. Germline CDR1 reads MGHDK; CDR2 reads SYGVNS. CDR3 sequence (DNA): TGTGCCAGCAGTGATTCATCGCGTTCCTACGAGCAGTACTTC. Protein: CASSDSSRSYEQYF.

The chain recombines TRBV12-3 or TRBV12-4 with TRBJ2-7, with D unclear. This CDR3 contains 13 residues. The ends were cut back, 10 bases at V and 0 bases at J, with 13 bases in the middle. CDR3 nucleotide sequence: TGTGCCACGACATTTGCCGCCTCCTACGAGCAGTACTTC. Translated, it gives CATTFAASYEQYF.

The CDR3 is CASSPDAGSNNEQYF. The CDR3 DNA is TGTGCCAGCAGCCCCGACGCGGGCAGCAACAATGAGCAGTACTTC. The chain is built from TRBV5-6 and TRBJ2-7; TRBD2 is a possible D gene (5 bases). The CDR3 extends over 15 amino acids. Germline CDR1 reads SGHDT; CDR2 reads YYEEEE. V was trimmed by 4 bases and J by 7 bases, leaving 21 bases between them.

The chain is built from TRBV7-2 and TRBJ2-7; 7 nucleotides line up with TRBD1. V was clipped by 2 bases and J by 4 bases; unmatched bases: 11. CDR3 size: 16 residues. Germline V lookup: CDR1 SGHTA, CDR2 FQGNSA. CDR3 sequence reads: CASSLPGQASSYEQYF. The CDR3 DNA follows: TGTGCCAGCAGCTTACCCGGACAGGCCAGCTCTTACGAGCAGTACTTC.

There are a few counts of this clonotype. The genes are TRBV11-3 and TRBJ2-5; the match to TRBD2 covers 8 bases. V dropped 6 bases and J dropped 8; count of bases not matched to a gene: 14. This CDR3 comprises 15 residues. Looked up from germline, CDR1 is SGHNT and CDR2 is YENEEA. The CDR3 protein is CASSPPRGGLGTQYF. The CDR3 nucleotides read TGTGCCAGCAGTCCCCCTCGGGGGGGATTAGGTACCCAGTACTTC.

Written as DNA, the CDR3 is TGCGCCAGCAGCCAAGATCGGAGAGCAGGGGGAGAAAAACTGTTTTTT. Translating gives CASSQDRRAGGEKLFF. The chain uses TRBV4-3 and TRBJ1-4; the match to TRBD1 covers 7 bases. CDR1 and CDR2 from the germline V gene are LGHNA and YSLEER. The CDR3 contains 16 residues. Losses at the gene ends were 0 bases for V and 8 bases for J; bases not matched to a gene: 9.

This clonotype was picked up a small number of times. The chain uses TRBV10-3 and TRBJ2-5, with D possibly being TRBD1 (5 bases). V was trimmed by 7 bases and J by 1 base, leaving 10 bases between them. The germline V gene encodes CDR1 ENHRY and CDR2 SYGVKD. The length of the CDR3 is 13 residues. The CDR3 sequence: CAIKGMGQETQYF. The CDR3 DNA is TGTGCCATCAAGGGGATGGGCCAAGAGACCCAGTACTTC.

This clonotype appeared a few times. This sequence joins TRBV6-5 and TRBJ1-6, with TRBD1 as a possible D gene (5 bases). The CDR3 consists of 15 residues. Trimming stripped 6 bases from V and 9 bases from J, with 18 bases between. CDR1 is MNHEY, CDR2 SVGAGI, per germline. The CDR3 protein is CASSQRATAASPLHF. In DNA, the CDR3 is TGTGCCAGCAGCCAAAGGGCGACAGCAGCTTCACCCCTCCACTTT.

The chain links TRBV3-1 to TRBJ2-7; D remains unclear. Germline CDR1 is LGHDT and CDR2 is YNNKEL (reference sequence). V was clipped by 4 bases and J by 1 base, with 14 bases between them. The CDR3 consists of 15 residues. The CDR3 sequence is CASSRDIQRSYEQYF. Written as DNA, the CDR3 is TGTGCCAGCAGCCGAGATATACAGCGATCCTACGAGCAGTACTTC.

This sequence joins TRBV19 and TRBJ1-1; 8 bases agree with TRBD1. CDR3 length equals 12 residues. The V gene's germline CDR1 is LNHDA and CDR2 SQIVND (reference sequence). The V gene end was trimmed by 11 bases and the J gene end by 7 bases; junction bases not matched to a gene: 9. CDR3 nucleotides: TGTGCCTCAAACCCCGGGACAGGTGAAGCTTTCTTT. This codes for CASNPGTGEAFF. Drawing the rest from reference TRBV19 and TRBJ1-1, the complete variable domain is DGGITQSPKYLFRKEGQNVTLSCEQNLNHDAMYWYRQDPGQGLRLIYYSQIVNDFQKGDIAEGYSVSREKKESFPLTVTSAQKNPTAFYLCASNPGTGEAFFGQGTRLTVV.

The chain carries TRBV20-1 and TRBJ2-2, with TRBD2 identical over 11 bases. This CDR3 contains 14 residues. Trimming took 6 bases from V and 7 from J; bases not matched to a gene: 7. CDR1 and CDR2 (germline): DFQATT, SNEGSKA (reference sequence). The CDR3 region has the DNA TGCAGTGCCATTAGCGGGGGGGCCGTCGGGGAGCTGTTTTTT. It yields the protein CSAISGGAVGELFF.

Only a few counts were recorded for this clonotype. The chain joins TRBV5-1 to TRBJ2-2; D assignment may be TRBD1 or TRBD2 (6 bases each). CDR3 size: 14 residues. CDR1 and CDR2 from the germline V gene are SGHRS and YFSETQ. The V and J ends lost 4 bases and 6 bases respectively, with 13 bases between them. In DNA, the CDR3 is TGCGCCAGCAGCGGCGGGACATCGGCCGGGGAGCTGTTTTTT. Protein product: CASSGGTSAGELFF.

This chain uses TRBV5-4 with TRBJ2-7; D might be TRBD2 (6 bases). V was pared by 0 bases and J by 4 bases, with 17 bases between. This CDR3 comprises 16 residues. Germline CDR1 and CDR2: SGHNT and YYREEE (reference sequence). This CDR3 reads CASSLAGGLTYYEQYF. In nucleotides, the CDR3 is TGTGCCAGCAGCTTGGCCGGGGGACTGACCTATTACGAGCAGTACTTC.

This chain uses TRBV5-4 with TRBJ2-1; possibly TRBD1 for D (5 bases). Germline V gene sequence: CDR1 SGHNT, CDR2 YYREEE (reference sequence). Trimming stripped 4 bases from V and 3 bases from J, with 14 bases between. The CDR3 spans 15 residues. CDR3 bases: TGTGCCAGCAGCCCACAGGTGGGAAGCTACAATGAGCAGTTCTTC. Its protein product is CASSPQVGSYNEQFF.

V is TRBV6-2 or TRBV6-3 and J is TRBJ2-5; 12 bases are a match to TRBD2. The CDR3 contains 14 residues. CDR1 and CDR2 (germline): MNHEY, SVGEGT. Losses at the gene ends were 8 bases for V and 2 bases for J; bases not matched to a gene: 3. CDR3 DNA sequence: TGTGCCAGCTTACTAGCGGGGGGTCAAGAGACCCAGTACTTC. It is translated as CASLLAGGQETQYF.

This clonotype was recorded a few times. V is TRBV2 and J is TRBJ2-7; 8 bases map to TRBD1. Germline assignment: CDR1 SNHLY and CDR2 FYNNEI. Trimming cost V 3 bases and J 2 bases; bases outside gene matches: 3. The CDR3 extends over 14 amino acids. The CDR3 sequence: CASSDRGQAYEQYF. DNA of the CDR3: TGTGCCAGCAGTGACAGGGGGCAAGCCTACGAGCAGTACTTC.

The V and J genes are TRBV12-3 or TRBV12-4 and TRBJ2-7, with 15 bases lining up with TRBD2. Gene TRBJ2-5 matches the end of the DNA better, so the J call may be wrong. This CDR3 is 17 amino acids long. CDR3 DNA sequence: TGTGCCAGCAGTTTAGGGGAGGGACTAGCGGGGGGAGAGACCCAGTACTTC. Its translation is CASSLGEGLAGGETQYF.

There are a few counts of this clonotype. The chain is built from TRBV29-1 and TRBJ2-7, with 7 nucleotides matching TRBD1. V shed 4 bases, J shed 5 bases, and the junction held 5 bases outside the gene matches. CDR3 size: 12 residues. Per germline, CDR1 SQVTM and CDR2 ANQGSEA. The CDR3 reads CSVVTGVNEQYF. The CDR3 DNA is TGCAGCGTTGTTACAGGGGTCAACGAGCAGTACTTC.

The chain recombines TRBV20-1 with TRBJ2-7; D possibly corresponds to TRBD1 (6 bases). The CDR3 runs 13 residues. From germline, CDR1 is DFQATT and CDR2 SNEGSKA (reference sequence). The germline V and J ends were trimmed by 5 bases and 3 bases, with 14 bases remaining between them. CDR3 coding DNA: TGCAGTGCTCCGTACAGGGAGAACTACGAGCAGTACTTC. It encodes CSAPYRENYEQYF.

As concerns this clonotype: An end of the junction differs from the germline gene, which may be a read error. V is TRBV5-1 and J is TRBJ2-1; D gene ambiguous. Germline values: CDR1 SGHRS, CDR2 YFSETQ. The CDR3 is 12 residues long. The CDR3 DNA follows: TGCGCCAACAGCCTTAGCCTGAATGAGCAGTTCTTC. Its translation is CANSLSLNEQFF.

The chain uses TRBV4-3 and TRBJ2-2, with D uncertain. This CDR3 spans 13 amino acids. Trimming shortened V by 4 bases and J by 9 bases, and 12 bases separated the two germline ends. The germline gives CDR1 LGHNA, CDR2 YSLEER. CDR3 sequence: CASSPLRTRELFF. CDR3 nucleotides: TGCGCCAGCAGCCCGCTAAGGACCCGGGAGCTGTTTTTT.